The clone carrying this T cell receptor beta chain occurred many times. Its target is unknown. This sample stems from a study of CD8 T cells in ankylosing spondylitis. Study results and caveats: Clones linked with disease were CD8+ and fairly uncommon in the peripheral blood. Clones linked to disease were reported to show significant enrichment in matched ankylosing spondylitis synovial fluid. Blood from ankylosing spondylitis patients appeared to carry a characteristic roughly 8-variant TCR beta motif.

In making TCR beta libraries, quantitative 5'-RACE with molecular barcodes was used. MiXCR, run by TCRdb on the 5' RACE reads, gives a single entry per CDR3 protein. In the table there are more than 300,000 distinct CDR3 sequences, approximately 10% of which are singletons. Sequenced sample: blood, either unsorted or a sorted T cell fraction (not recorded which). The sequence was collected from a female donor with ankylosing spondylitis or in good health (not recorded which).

CDR3 loop: CASSVAWEKEKLFF. The CDR3 DNA sequence: TGTGCCAGCAGCGTAGCTTGGGAGAAGGAAAAACTGTTTTTT. This chain connects TRBV9 to TRBJ1-4; D gene unclear. The germline gives CDR1 SGDLS, CDR2 YYNGEE. This CDR3 has 14 amino acids. V lost 0 bases, J lost 8 bases, and 11 bases lay in between. Combining the CDR3 with reference TRBV9 and TRBJ1-4 gives the whole variable domain DSGVTQTPKHLITATGQRVTLRCSPRSGDLSVYWYQQSLDQGLQFLIQYYNGEERAKGNILERFSAQQFPDLHSELNLSSLELGDSALYFCASSVAWEKEKLFFGSGTQLSVL.